This T cell receptor beta chain was identified in a study of blood T cell repertoires in COVID-19. Germline CDR1 reads SGHRS; CDR2 reads YFSETQ. This CDR3 region has 17 residues. V shed 4 bases and J shed 4 bases, with 23 bases lying between them. This table comes from immunoSEQ multiplex PCR, and its TCRdb copy is limited to in-frame clones, with some not included. The table lists around 300,000 clones, approximately 90% of them singletons. This clone showed up just a few times. The chain is built from TRBV5-1 and TRBJ1-2, with D possibly being TRBD1 (5 bases). The sequence came from a woman younger than 35 who had recovered from COVID-19. The specimen sequenced was PBMCs or T cells enriched from blood (not recorded which). The CDR3 region is CASSTRPTGDLGYGYTF. The CDR3 coding sequence is TGCGCCAGCAGCACCCGCCCTACAGGTGACCTCGGCTATGGCTACACCTTC.